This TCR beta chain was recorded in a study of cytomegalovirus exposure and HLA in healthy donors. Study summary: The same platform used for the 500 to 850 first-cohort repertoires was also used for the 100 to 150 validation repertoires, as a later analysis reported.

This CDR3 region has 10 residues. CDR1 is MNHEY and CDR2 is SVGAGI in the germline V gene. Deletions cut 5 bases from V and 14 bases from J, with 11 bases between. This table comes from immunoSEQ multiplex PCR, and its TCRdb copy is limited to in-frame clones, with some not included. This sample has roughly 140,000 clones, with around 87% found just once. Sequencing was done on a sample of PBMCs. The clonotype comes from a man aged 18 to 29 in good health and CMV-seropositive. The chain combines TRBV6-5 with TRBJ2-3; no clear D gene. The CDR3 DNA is TGTGCCAGCAGTGAAAGGCGGCGGTATTTT. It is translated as CASSERRRYF.